A selection of T cell receptor beta chains follows, all from one sample in a study of shared clonotypes between healthy human individuals. Repertoires were generated with immunoSEQ multiplex PCR, while TCRdb's copy carries only in-frame clones and drops some. The sample has 2 million to 2.5 million clones, more than 85% seen once; the top ten hold under 0.45%. Sequencing was done on a sample of naive CD4+ T cells from PBMCs. The receptors derive from a man aged 18 to 29 in good health. Some clones in this sample may be carry-over from other donors' samples. Both conserved end residues are part of each CDR3. Clone size is given for some rows only: seen once, a few or many times, or a class if the clone is expanded.

V	size	CDR3
TRBV2	.	CASELQGNEQYF
TRBV2	few	CASSEVSTQFF
TRBV7-9	.	CASSLSQYGYTF
TRBV4-1	.	CASGTVDSYEQYF
TRBV7-8	.	CASSFPGQGYEQYF
TRBV27	.	CASTRGLAGGTTGELFF
TRBV19	.	CASTSNLAKNIQYF
TRBV30	.	CAWIKGPTIQYF
TRBV5-1	.	CASSLGVGQEQYF
TRBV7-2	.	CASSARLAGYNEQFF
TRBV5-1	.	CASSSAGLSGNTIYF
TRBV18	.	CASSPGADYGYTF